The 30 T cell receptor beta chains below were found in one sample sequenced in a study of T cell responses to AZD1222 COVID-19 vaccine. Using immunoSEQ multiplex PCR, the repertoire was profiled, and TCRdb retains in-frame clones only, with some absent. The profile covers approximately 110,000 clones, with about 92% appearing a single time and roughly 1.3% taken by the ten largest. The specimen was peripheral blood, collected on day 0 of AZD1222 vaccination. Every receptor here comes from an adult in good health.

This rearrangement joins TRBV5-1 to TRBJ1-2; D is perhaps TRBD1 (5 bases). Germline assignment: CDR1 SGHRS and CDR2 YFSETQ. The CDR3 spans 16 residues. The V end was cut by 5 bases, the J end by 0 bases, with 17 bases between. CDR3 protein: CASSARELLANYGYTF. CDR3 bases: TGCGCCAGCAGTGCCAGGGAGCTATTAGCTAACTATGGCTACACCTTC.

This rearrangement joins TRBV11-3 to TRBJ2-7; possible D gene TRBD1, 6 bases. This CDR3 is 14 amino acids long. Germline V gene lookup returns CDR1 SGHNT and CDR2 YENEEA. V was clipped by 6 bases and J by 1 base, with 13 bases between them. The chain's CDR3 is CASRRRTDSYEQYF. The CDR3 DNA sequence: TGTGCCAGCAGACGAAGGACAGATTCCTACGAGCAGTACTTC.

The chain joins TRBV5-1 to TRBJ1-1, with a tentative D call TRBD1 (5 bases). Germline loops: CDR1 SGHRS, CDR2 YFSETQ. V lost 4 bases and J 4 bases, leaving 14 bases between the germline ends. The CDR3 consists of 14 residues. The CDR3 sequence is CASSPGAGGTEAFF. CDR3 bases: TGCGCCAGCAGCCCAGGCGCGGGGGGCACTGAAGCTTTCTTT.

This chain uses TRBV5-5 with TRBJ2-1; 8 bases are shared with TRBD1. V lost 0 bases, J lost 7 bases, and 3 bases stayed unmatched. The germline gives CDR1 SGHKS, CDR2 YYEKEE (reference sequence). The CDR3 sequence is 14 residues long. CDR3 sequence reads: CASSLDRGWNEQFF. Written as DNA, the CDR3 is TGTGCCAGCAGCTTGGACAGGGGGTGGAATGAGCAGTTCTTC. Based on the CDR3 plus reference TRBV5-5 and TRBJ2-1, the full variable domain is DAGVTQSPTHLIKTRGQQVTLRCSPISGHKSVSWYQQVLGQGPQFIFQYYEKEERGRGNFPDRFSARQFPNYSSELNVNALLLGDSALYLCASSLDRGWNEQFFGPGTRLTVL.

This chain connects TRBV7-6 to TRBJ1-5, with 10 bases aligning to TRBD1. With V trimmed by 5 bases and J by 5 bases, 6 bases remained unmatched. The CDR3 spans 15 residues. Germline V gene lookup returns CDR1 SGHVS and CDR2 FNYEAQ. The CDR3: CASSVRQGADQPQHF. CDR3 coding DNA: TGTGCCAGCAGCGTCCGACAGGGGGCCGATCAGCCCCAGCATTTT.

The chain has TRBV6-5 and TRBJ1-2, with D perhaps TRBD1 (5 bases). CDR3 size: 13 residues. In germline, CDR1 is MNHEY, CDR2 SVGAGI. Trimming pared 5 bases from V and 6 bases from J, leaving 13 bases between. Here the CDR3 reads CASSPGTANGYTF. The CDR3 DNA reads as TGTGCCAGCAGTCCCGGGACGGCCAATGGCTACACCTTC.

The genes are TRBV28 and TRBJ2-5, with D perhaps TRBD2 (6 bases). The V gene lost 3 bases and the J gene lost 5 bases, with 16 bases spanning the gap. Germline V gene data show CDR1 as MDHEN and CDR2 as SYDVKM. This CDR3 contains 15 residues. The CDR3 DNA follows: TGTGCCAGCAGTTTTGAGGAGGGCACGTTGGAGACCCAGTACTTC. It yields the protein CASSFEEGTLETQYF.

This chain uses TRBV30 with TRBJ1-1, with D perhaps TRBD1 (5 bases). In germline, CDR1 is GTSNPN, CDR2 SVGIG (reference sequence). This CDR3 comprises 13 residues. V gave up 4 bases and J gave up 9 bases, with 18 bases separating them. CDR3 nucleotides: TGTGCCTGGAACATAGGGTCAGGGTCTCAAGCTTTCTTT. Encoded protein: CAWNIGSGSQAFF.

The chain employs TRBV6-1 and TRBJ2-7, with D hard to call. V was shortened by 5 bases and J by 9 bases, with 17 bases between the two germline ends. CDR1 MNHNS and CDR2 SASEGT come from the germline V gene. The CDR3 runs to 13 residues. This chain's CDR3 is CASSYDGITSQYF. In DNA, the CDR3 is TGTGCCAGCAGTTATGACGGTATTACCTCGCAGTACTTC.

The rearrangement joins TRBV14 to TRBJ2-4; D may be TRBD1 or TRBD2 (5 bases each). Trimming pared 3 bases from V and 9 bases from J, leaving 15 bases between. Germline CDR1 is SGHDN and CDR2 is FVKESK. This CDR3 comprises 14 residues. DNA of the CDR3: TGTGCCAGCAGCCACCTCCGGGACGAAGCCATTCAGTACTTC. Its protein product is CASSHLRDEAIQYF.

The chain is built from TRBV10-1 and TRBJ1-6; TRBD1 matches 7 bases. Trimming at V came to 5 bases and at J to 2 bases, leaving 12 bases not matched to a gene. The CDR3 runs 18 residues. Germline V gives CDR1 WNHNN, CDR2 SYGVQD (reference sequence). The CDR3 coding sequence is TGCGCCAGCAGTCCTAGGGGCGACAGGGATCCCTATAATTCACCCCTCCACTTT. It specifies CASSPRGDRDPYNSPLHF.

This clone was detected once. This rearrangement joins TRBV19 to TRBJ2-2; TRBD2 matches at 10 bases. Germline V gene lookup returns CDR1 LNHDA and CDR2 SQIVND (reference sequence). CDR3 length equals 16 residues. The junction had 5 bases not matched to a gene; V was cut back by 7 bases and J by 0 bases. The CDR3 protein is CASKLGLATNTGELFF. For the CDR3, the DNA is TGTGCCAGTAAGCTGGGACTAGCGACGAACACCGGGGAGCTGTTTTTT.

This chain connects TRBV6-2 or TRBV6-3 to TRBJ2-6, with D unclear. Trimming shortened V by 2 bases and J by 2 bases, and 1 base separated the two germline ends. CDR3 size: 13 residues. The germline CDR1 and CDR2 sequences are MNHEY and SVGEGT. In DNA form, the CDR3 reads TGTGCCAGCAGTTACACTGGGGCCAACGTCCTGACTTTC. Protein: CASSYTGANVLTF.

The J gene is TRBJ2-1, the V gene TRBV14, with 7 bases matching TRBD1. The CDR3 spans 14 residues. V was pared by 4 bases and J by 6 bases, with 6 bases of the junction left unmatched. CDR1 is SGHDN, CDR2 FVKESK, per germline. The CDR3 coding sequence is TGTGCCAGCAGCCGGAGACAGGGCCCCAATGAGCAGTTCTTC. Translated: CASSRRQGPNEQFF.

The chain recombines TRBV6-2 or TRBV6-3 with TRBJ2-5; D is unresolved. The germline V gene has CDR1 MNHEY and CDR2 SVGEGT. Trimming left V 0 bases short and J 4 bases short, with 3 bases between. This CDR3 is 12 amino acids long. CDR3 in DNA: TGTGCCAGCAGTTACTCCCTAGAGACCCAGTACTTC. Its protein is CASSYSLETQYF.

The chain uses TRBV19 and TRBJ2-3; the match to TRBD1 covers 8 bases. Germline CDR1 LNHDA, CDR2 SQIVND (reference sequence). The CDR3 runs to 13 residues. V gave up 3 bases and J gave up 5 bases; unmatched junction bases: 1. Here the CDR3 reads CASSIGQGDTQYF. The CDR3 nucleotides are TGTGCCAGTAGTATCGGACAGGGAGATACGCAGTATTTT.

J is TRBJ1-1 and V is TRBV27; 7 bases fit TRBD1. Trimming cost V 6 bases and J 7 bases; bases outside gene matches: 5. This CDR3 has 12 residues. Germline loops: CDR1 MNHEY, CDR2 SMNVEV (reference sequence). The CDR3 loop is CASSLRTGEAFF. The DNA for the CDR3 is TGTGCCAGCAGCCTGAGGACAGGTGAAGCTTTCTTT.

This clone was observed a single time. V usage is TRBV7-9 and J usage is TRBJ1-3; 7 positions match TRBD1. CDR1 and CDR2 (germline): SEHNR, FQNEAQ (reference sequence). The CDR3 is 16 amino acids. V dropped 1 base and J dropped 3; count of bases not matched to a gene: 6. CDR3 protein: CASSLDPRDSGNTIYF. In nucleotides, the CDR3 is TGTGCCAGCAGCTTAGATCCCCGGGACAGTGGAAACACCATATATTTT.

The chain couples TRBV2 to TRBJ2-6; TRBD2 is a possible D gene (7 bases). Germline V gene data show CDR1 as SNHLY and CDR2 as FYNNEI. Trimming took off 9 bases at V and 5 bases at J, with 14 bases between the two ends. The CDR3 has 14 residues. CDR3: CASSGGTRANVLTF. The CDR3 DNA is TGTGCCAGTTCGGGGGGCACCCGGGCCAACGTCCTGACTTTC.

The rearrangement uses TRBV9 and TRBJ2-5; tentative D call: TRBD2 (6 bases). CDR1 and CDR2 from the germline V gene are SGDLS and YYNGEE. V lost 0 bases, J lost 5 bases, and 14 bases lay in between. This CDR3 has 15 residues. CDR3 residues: CASSVGGDPTETQYF. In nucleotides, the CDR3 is TGTGCCAGCAGCGTAGGCGGGGACCCGACGGAGACCCAGTACTTC.

The CDR3 is CASSLLAEGPDTQYF. DNA of the CDR3: TGTGCCAGCTCACTACTAGCGGAAGGACCAGATACGCAGTATTTT. The V and J genes are TRBV18 and TRBJ2-3; 8 nucleotides align to TRBD2. This CDR3 is 15 amino acids long. V shed 4 bases, J shed 4 bases, and the junction held 7 bases outside the gene matches. Germline V lookup: CDR1 KGHSH, CDR2 LQKENI.

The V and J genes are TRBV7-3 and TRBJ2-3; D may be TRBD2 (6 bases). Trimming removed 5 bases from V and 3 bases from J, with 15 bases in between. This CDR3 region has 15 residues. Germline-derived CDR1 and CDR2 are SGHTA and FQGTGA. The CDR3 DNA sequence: TGTGCCAGCAGCGAGGACGGGGGTTGGACAGATACGCAGTATTTT. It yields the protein CASSEDGGWTDTQYF.

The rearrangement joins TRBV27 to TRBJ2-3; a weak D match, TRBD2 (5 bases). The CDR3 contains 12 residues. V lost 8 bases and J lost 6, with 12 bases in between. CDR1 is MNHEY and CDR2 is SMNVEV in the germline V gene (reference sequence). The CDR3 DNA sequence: TGTGCCAGCTATGGAGAGCGGGATACGCAGTATTTT. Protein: CASYGERDTQYF.

CDR3 coding DNA: TGTGCCAGCAGCAGTCCCGGGACTAGAACCAATGAGCAGTTCTTC. It encodes CASSSPGTRTNEQFF. The chain combines TRBV7-3 with TRBJ2-1, with 8 bases fitting TRBD2. Germline V CDR1 and CDR2: SGHTA, FQGTGA. The CDR3 sequence is 15 residues long. The V and J ends lost 5 bases and 6 bases, in that order; junction bases with no gene match: 9. The complete variable domain, with remaining parts taken from reference TRBV7-3 and TRBJ2-1, reads GAGVSQTPSNKVTEKGKYVELRCDPISGHTALYWYRQSLGQGPEFLIYFQGTGAADDSGLPNDRFFAVRPEGSVSTLKIQRTERGDSAVYLCASSSPGTRTNEQFFGPGTRLTVL.

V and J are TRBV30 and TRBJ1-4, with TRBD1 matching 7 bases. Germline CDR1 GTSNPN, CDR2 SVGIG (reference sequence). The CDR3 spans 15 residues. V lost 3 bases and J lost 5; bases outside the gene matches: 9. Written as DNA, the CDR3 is TGTGCCTGGAGGGTGGGGGACAGAGTAAATGAAAAACTGTTTTTT. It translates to CAWRVGDRVNEKLFF.

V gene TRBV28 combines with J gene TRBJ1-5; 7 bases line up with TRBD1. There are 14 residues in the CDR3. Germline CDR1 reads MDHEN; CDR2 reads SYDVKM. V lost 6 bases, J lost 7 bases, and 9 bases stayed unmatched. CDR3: CASSPGGSGQPQHF. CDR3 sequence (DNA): TGTGCCAGCAGCCCAGGGGGTTCAGGGCAGCCCCAGCATTTT.

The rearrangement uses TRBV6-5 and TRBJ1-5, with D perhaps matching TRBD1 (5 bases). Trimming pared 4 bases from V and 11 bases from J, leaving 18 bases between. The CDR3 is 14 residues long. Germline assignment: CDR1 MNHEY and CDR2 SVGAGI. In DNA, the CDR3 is TGTGCCAGCAGTTGGGACGGGTTCTTGGGGACCCAGCATTTT. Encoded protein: CASSWDGFLGTQHF.

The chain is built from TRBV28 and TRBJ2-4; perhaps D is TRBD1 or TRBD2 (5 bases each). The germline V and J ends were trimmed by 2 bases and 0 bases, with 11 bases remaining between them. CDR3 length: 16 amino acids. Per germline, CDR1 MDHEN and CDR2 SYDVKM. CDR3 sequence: CASSLGPGTAKNIQYF. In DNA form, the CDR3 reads TGTGCCAGCAGTTTAGGTCCCGGGACAGCCAAAAACATTCAGTACTTC.

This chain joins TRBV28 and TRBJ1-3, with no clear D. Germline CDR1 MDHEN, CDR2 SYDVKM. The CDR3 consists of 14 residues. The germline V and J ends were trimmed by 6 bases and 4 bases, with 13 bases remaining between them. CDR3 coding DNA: TGTGCCAGCAGCACCCGAACAGAGGGAAACACCATATATTTT. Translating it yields CASSTRTEGNTIYF.

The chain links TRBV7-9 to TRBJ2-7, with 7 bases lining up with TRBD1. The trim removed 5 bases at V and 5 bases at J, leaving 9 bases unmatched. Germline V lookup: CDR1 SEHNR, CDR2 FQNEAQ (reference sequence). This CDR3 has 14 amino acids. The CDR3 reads CASSKRQGSHEQYF. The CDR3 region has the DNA TGTGCCAGCAGCAAACGACAGGGATCCCACGAGCAGTACTTC.